The T cell receptor beta chain under discussion was sequenced for a study of T cells in Graves' hyperthyroidism and ophthalmopathy. RNA transcripts served as the template for amplifying TCR beta CDR3 regions. The TCR CDR3 first-round RT-PCR relied on the HTBI primer set. Using its own MiXCR run on the multiplex PCR reads, TCRdb lists one record per CDR3 protein. The sample shows fewer than 900,000 distinct CDR3 sequences, approximately 16% of them seen only once. Ten or more counts support this clonotype. Diagnostic assessment was based on clinical symptoms, serum thyroxine and TRAb, thyroid ultrasound and orbital computed tomography. Sequencing was done on a sample of blood. The sequence was obtained from a man aged 18 to 30 with Graves' hyperthyroidism.

The CDR3 sequence is CASSSGTSGVNEQFF. The CDR3 nucleotides read TGTGCCAGCAGCTCCGGGACTAGCGGGGTGAATGAGCAGTTCTTC. The V call is TRBV7-3, the J call TRBJ2-1, with TRBD2 identical over 13 bases. Germline V CDR1 and CDR2: SGHTA, FQGTGA. The CDR3 runs to 15 residues. V was clipped by 4 bases and J by 7 bases; unmatched bases: 4.